A selection of T cell receptor beta chains follows, all from one sample in a study of T cells after yellow fever vaccination. TCRdb passed the 5' RACE reads through MiXCR, listing each CDR3 protein once. The table lists about 340,000 distinct CDR3 sequences, 12% of them singletons. The material sequenced was CD4+ T cells sorted from PBMCs, taken 15 days after the yellow fever booster vaccination. Every receptor here comes from a man between 18 and 29 years old who received the YFV17D yellow fever vaccine. CDR3s include the opening cysteine and the closing phenylalanine or tryptophan. The D gene is left open where the match is weak. Only part of the rows carry a size: once, few, many, or a class if the clone is expanded.

J gene	clone size	V gene	D gene	CDR3 protein	CDR3 DNA
TRBJ2-2	few	TRBV29-1	TRBD1	CSVRTGVNTGELFF	TGCAGCGTTAGGACAGGGGTGAACACCGGGGAGCTGTTTTTT
TRBJ1-5	NA	TRBV6-2/TRBV6-3	NA	CASSYSRWGDDNQPQHF	TGTGCCAGCAGTTACTCGAGATGGGGGGACGACAATCAGCCCCAGCATTTT
TRBJ1-2	many	TRBV18	TRBD1	CASLGDSGPSGYTF	TGTGCCAGCCTTGGGGACAGCGGTCCCTCTGGCTACACCTTC
TRBJ2-5	NA	TRBV4-1	NA	CASSRGGWETQYF	TGCGCCAGCAGCCGCGGTGGTTGGGAGACCCAGTACTTC
TRBJ2-5	NA	TRBV7-6	NA	CASSLEDTGWETQYF	TGTGCCAGCAGCTTAGAGGATACGGGGTGGGAGACCCAGTACTTC
TRBJ1-2	few	TRBV7-9	NA	CASSIRRVDF	TGTGCCAGCAGCATCCGGAGGGTCGACTTC
TRBJ1-1	few	TRBV4-1	NA	CASSQETGGGTEAFF	TGCGCCAGCAGCCAAGAGACGGGTGGTGGCACTGAAGCTTTCTTT
TRBJ2-7	NA	TRBV5-1	TRBD1	CASSPSGRGPYEQYF	TGCGCCAGCAGCCCGAGTGGCAGGGGGCCATACGAGCAGTACTTC
TRBJ2-1	many	TRBV3-1	TRBD2	CASSQRAGEQFF	TGTGCCAGCAGCCAACGAGCGGGAGAGCAGTTCTTC
TRBJ2-3	few	TRBV24-1	TRBD2	CATSGESGGAEDTQYF	TGTGCCACCAGTGGGGAGTCCGGGGGGGCGGAAGATACGCAGTATTTT
TRBJ2-3	NA	TRBV25-1	NA	CASSGPTRPTDTQYF	TGTGCCAGCAGTGGACCGACTAGACCGACAGATACGCAGTATTTT